The entry that follows covers one TCR beta chain sequence. The target antigen is unknown. V was cut by 2 bases and J by 9 bases, with 17 bases left in between. CDR1 is GTSNPN, CDR2 SVGIG, per germline (reference sequence). The CDR3 contains 14 residues. Cryopreserved PBMCs yielded approximately 2.2 micrograms of genomic DNA for TCR beta libraries. The entry originates in a study of cytotoxic CD8 clonotypes in ibrutinib-treated CLL. Looking at the study overall: A median 12 months of treatment, range 6 to 36, preceded the collection of response samples. Study results and caveats: Clonality showed a rise at ibrutinib response that reversed toward baseline at progression.

Sequencing was performed with immunoSEQ multiplex PCR; in TCRdb, only in-frame clones are kept and a portion is missing. Of roughly 11,000 clones in the sample, 81% were seen once. This TCR came from a human donor with chronic lymphocytic leukemia. This chain uses TRBV30 with TRBJ2-1; a possible D gene is TRBD1 (7 bases). The sequences come from PBMCs, collected at disease progression, from a patient treated with ibrutinib. The CDR3 is CAWSFGGGSAEQFF. CDR3 nucleotides: TGTGCCTGGAGTTTTGGAGGGGGCTCGGCTGAGCAGTTCTTC.